This record concerns one T cell receptor beta chain sequence. Its antigen is still unknown. The CDR3 runs 15 residues. CDR1 and CDR2 from the germline V gene are SEHNR and FQNEAQ (reference sequence). V was pared by 5 bases and J by 12 bases, with 13 bases of the junction left unmatched. The data were taken from a study of T cell responses to AZD1222 COVID-19 vaccine. Study outcomes and limitations: Elevations in Spike-specific TCR breadth and depth followed administration of two AZD1222 doses. Donors were mostly white British, more females; clonal diversity possibly underestimated. Every sample of the repertoires postdated the peak T cell response.

Measured with immunoSEQ multiplex PCR; TCRdb has only the in-frame clones, and not every one. There are roughly 120,000 clones in the sample; 70% to 85% occur only once, and 5.5% to 8% lies in the top ten. The chain carries TRBV7-9 and TRBJ1-4; 9 bases align to TRBD1. The TCR originated in an adult in good health. The sequences come from peripheral blood, collected on day 0 of AZD1222 vaccination. CDR3 nucleotide sequence: TGTGCCAGCAGCAGTTCCCGGGACAGGGAAGGGGAACTGTTTTTT. As protein: CASSSSRDREGELFF.